The clone carrying this T cell receptor beta chain was counted ten times or more. Its antigen is as yet unknown. The record originates from a study of glioma-infiltrating T cells. The study, taken as a whole, reports: Gliomas, especially low-grade, showed above-expected tissue-blood divergence; non-neoplastic patients showed below. Very few CDR3 sequences were shared between tissue and blood.

The trim removed 8 bases at V and 2 bases at J, leaving 8 bases unmatched. Per the germline V gene, CDR1 is DFQATT and CDR2 is SNEGSKA (reference sequence). The CDR3 contains 13 residues. TCR alpha and beta CDR3 regions were amplified from RNA using iRepertoire nested multiplex PCR. One-step reverse transcription and amplification started from approximately 100-400 ng of tissue mRNA or PBMC total RNA. From the multiplex PCR reads, TCRdb called clonotypes with MiXCR, one entry per CDR3 protein. Of fewer than 90,000 distinct CDR3 sequences in the sample, about 23% were seen once. This rearrangement joins TRBV20-1 to TRBJ2-7; 8 bases match TRBD2. Specimen: glioma tissue, nonneoplastic brain tissue, or PBMCs (not recorded which). The sequence derives from a human donor with low-grade glioma or glioblastoma, undergoing nonglioma brain surgery, or in good health (not recorded which). In DNA, the CDR3 is TGCAGTTTGCGACTAGCGAGTACCTACGAGCAGTACTTC. It encodes CSLRLASTYEQYF.